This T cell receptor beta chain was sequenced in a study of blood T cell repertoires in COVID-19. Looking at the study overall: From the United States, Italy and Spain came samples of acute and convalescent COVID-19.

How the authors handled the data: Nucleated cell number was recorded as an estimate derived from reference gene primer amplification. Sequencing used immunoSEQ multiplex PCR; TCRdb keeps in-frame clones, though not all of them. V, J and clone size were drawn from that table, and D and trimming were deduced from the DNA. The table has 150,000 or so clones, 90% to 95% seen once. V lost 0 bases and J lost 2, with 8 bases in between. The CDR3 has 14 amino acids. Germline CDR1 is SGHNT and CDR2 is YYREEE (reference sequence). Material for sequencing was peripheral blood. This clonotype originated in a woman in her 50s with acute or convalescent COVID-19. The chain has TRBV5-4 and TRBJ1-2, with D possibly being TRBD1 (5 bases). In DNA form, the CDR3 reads TGTGCCAGCAGCTTGGGGGGCTCAAACTATGGCTACACCTTC. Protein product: CASSLGGSNYGYTF.